This paragraph reports one T cell receptor (beta chain). Library preparation (for TCRbeta) was performed with unique molecular identifiers. From the PCR reads, TCRdb called clonotypes with MiXCR, one entry per CDR3 protein. The repertoire holds about 540,000 distinct CDR3 sequences, with around 16% as singletons. This record comes from a study of T-cell reconstitution after alpha-beta-depleted transplantation in children. Trimming pared 3 bases from V and 4 bases from J, leaving 21 bases between. There are 17 residues in the CDR3. The sequence came from a human donor who donated a stem cell graft to a child with acute lymphoblastic leukemia. The chain employs TRBV12-3 or TRBV12-4 and TRBJ1-1; possible D gene TRBD1, 6 bases. Sequencing used PBMCs from the stem cell graft donor, obtained from the stem cell graft. CDR3 region: CASSFSGGRELATEAFF. The CDR3 coding sequence is TGTGCCAGCAGTTTCTCTGGGGGGCGGGAATTGGCCACTGAAGCTTTCTTT.